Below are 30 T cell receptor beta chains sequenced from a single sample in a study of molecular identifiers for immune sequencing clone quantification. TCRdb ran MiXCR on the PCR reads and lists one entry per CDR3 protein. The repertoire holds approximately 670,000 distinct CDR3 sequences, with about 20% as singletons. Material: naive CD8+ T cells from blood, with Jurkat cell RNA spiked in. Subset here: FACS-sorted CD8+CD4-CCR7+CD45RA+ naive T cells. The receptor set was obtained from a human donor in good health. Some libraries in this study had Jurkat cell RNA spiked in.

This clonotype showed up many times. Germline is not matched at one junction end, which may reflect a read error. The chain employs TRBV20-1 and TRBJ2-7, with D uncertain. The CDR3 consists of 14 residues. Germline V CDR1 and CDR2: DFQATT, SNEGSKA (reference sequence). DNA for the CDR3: TGCAGTGCGAGAGAGACAAGGAGCTCCTACGAGCAGTACTTC. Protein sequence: CSARETRSSYEQYF.

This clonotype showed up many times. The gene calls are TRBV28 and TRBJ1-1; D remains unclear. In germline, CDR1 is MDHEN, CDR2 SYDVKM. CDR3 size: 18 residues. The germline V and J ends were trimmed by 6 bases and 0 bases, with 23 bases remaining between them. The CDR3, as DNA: TGTGCCAGCAGCCCCAGTTTATGGCTTGATAGGGTGAACACTGAAGCTTTCTTT. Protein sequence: CASSPSLWLDRVNTEAFF.

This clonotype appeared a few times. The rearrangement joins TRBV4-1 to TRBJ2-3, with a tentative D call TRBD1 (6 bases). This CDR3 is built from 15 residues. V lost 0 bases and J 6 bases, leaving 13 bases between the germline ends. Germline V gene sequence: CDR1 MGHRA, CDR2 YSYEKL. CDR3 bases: TGCGCCAGCAGCCAAGAACCCCAGGGGCTGGATACGCAGTATTTT. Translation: CASSQEPQGLDTQYF.

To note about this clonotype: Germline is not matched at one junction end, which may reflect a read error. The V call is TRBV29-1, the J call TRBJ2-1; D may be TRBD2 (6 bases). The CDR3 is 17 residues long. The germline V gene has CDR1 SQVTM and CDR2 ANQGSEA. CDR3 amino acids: CSVEGFYGGATYDEQFF. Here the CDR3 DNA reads TGCAGCGTTGAAGGGTTTTACGGAGGGGCTACCTACGATGAGCAGTTCTTC.

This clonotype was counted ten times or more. The CDR3 here is CAWTTGTGVEAQYF. The CDR3 bases are TGTGCCTGGACAACCGGGACCGGCGTTGAGGCCCAGTACTTC. This chain links TRBV30 with TRBJ2-5; D is possibly TRBD1 or TRBD2 (5 bases each). This CDR3 spans 14 amino acids. V gave up 4 bases and J gave up 9 bases, with 21 bases separating them. Germline V gene data show CDR1 as GTSNPN and CDR2 as SVGIG (reference sequence). Combining the CDR3 with reference TRBV30 and TRBJ2-5 gives the whole variable domain SQTIHQWPATLVQPVGSPLSLECTVEGTSNPNLYWYRQAAGRGLQLLFYSVGIGQISSEVPQNLSASRPQDRQFILSSKKLLLSDSGFYLCAWTTGTGVEAQYFGPGTRLLVL.

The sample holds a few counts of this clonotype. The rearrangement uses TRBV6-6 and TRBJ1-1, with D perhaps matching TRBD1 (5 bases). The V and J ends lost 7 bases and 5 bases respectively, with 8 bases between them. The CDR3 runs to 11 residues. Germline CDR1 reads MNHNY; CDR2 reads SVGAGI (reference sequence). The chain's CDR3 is CASIGGTEAFF. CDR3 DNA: TGTGCCAGCATCGGGGGAACTGAAGCTTTCTTT.

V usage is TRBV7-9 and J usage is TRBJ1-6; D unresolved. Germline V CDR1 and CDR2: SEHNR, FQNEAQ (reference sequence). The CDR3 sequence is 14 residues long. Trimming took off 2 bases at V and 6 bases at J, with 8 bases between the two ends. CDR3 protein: CASSLSQPNSPLHF. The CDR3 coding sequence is TGTGCCAGCAGCTTAAGTCAGCCTAATTCACCCCTCCACTTT.

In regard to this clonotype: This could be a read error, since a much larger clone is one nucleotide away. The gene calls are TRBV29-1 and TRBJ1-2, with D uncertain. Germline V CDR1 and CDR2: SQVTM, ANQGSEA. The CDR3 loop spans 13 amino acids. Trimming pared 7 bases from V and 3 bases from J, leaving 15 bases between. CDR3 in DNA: TGCAGCGCTGACGTTATCGGTGACTATGGCTACACCTTC. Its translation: CSADVIGDYGYTF.

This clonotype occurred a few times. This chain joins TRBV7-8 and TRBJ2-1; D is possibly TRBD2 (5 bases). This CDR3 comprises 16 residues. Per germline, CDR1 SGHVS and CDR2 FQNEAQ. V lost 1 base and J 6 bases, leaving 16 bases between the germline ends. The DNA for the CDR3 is TGTGCCAGCAGCTTAGTGAGAAGCGGCGGACTCAATGAGCAGTTCTTC. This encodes CASSLVRSGGLNEQFF.

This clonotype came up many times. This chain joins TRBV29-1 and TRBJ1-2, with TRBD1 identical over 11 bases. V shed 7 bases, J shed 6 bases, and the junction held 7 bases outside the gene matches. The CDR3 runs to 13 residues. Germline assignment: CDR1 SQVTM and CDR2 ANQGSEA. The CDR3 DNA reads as TGCAGCGCCGTCGGACAGGGGGCGCATGGCTACACCTTC. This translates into CSAVGQGAHGYTF.

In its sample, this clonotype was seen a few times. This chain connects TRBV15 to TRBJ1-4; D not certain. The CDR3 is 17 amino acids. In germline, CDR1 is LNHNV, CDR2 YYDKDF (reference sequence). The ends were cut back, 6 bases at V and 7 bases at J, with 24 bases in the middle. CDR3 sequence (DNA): TGTGCCACCAGTTACCAGACCCTGGGGTTGGGAGGTGAAAAACTGTTTTTT. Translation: CATSYQTLGLGGEKLFF.

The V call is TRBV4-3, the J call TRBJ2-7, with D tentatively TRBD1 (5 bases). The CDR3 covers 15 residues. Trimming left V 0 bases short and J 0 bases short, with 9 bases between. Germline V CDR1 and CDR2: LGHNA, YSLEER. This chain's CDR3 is CASSQDWGGSYEQYF. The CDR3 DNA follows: TGCGCCAGCAGCCAAGATTGGGGCGGCTCCTACGAGCAGTACTTC.

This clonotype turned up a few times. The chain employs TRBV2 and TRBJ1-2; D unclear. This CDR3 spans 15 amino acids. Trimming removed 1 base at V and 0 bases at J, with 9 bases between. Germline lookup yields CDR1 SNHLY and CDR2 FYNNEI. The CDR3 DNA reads TGTGCCAGCAGTGAAGTCCGTCCTACTAACTATGGCTACACCTTC. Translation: CASSEVRPTNYGYTF. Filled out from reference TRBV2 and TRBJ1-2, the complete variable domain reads EPEVTQTPSHQVTQMGQEVILRCVPISNHLYFYWYRQILGQKVEFLVSFYNNEISEKSEIFDDQFSVERPDGSNFTLKIRSTKLEDSAMYFCASSEVRPTNYGYTFGSGTRLTVV.

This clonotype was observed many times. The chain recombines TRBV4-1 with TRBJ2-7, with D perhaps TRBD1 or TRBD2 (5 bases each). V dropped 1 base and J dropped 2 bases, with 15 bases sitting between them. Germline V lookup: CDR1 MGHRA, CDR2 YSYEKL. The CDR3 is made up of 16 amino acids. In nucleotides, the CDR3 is TGCGCCAGCAGCCAAGCCGGGACCCCAAGCCCCTACGAGCAGTACTTC. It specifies CASSQAGTPSPYEQYF.

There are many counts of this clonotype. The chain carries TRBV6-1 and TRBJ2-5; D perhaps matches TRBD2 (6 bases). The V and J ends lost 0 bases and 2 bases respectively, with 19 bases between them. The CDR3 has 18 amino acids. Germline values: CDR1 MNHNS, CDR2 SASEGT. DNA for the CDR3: TGTGCCAGCAGTGAAGCAGCGGTTGGAGGGAGGTCGCAAGAGACCCAGTACTTC. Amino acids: CASSEAAVGGRSQETQYF.

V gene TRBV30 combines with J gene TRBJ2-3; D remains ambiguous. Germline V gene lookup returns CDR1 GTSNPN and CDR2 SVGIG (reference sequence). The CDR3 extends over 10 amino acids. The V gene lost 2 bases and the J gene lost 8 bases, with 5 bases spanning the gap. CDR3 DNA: TGTGCCTGGAGTATGGGTACGCAGTATTTT. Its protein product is CAWSMGTQYF.

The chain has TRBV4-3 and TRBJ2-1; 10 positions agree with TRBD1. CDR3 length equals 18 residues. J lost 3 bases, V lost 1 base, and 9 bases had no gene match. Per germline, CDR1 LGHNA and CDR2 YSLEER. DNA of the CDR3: TGCGCCAGCAGCCAAGCATGGAGGACAGGGGGAAACTACAATGAGCAGTTCTTC. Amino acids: CASSQAWRTGGNYNEQFF.

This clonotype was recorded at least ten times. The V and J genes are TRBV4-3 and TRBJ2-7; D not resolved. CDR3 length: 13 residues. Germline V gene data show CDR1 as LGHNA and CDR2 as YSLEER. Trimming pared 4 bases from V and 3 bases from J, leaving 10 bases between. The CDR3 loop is CASSPTLVYEQYF. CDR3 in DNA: TGCGCCAGCAGCCCGACTCTCGTCTACGAGCAGTACTTC.

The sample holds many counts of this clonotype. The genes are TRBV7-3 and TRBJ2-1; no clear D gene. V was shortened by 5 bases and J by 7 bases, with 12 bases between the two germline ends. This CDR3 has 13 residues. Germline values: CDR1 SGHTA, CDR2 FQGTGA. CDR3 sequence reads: CASSPQNSNEQFF. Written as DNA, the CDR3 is TGTGCCAGCAGCCCCCAGAATTCGAATGAGCAGTTCTTC.

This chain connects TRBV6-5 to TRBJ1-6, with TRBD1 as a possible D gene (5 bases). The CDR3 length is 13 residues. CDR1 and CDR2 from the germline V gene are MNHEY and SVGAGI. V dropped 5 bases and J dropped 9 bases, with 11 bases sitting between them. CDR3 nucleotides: TGTGCCAGCAGTCTGGGGGTGGTTTCACCCCTCCACTTT. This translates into CASSLGVVSPLHF.

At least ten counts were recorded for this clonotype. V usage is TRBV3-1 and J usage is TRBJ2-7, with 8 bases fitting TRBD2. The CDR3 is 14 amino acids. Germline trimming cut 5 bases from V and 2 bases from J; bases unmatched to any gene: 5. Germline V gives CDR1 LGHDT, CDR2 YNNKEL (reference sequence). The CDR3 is CASSAGTRTYEQYF. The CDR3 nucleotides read TGTGCCAGCAGCGCCGGGACTAGAACCTACGAGCAGTACTTC.

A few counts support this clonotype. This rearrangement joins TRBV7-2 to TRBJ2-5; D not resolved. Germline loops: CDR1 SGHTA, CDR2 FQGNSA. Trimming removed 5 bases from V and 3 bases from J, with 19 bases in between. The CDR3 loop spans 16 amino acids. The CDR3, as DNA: TGTGCCAGCAGCCCCCGTCCGGGCTTATGGGAAGAGACCCAGTACTTC. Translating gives CASSPRPGLWEETQYF.

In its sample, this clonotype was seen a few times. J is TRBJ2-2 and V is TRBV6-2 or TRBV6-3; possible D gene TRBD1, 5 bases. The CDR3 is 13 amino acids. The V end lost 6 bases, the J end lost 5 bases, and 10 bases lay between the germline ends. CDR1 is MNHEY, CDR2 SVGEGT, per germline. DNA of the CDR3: TGTGCCAGCAGGGCAGGGCGAACCGGGGAGCTGTTTTTT. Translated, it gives CASRAGRTGELFF.

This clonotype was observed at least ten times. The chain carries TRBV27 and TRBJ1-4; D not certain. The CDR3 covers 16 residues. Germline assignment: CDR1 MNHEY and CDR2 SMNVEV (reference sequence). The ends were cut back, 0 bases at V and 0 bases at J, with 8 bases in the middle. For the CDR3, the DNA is TGTGCCAGCAGTTTATCAGGGTTTGCAACTAATGAAAAACTGTTTTTT. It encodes CASSLSGFATNEKLFF.

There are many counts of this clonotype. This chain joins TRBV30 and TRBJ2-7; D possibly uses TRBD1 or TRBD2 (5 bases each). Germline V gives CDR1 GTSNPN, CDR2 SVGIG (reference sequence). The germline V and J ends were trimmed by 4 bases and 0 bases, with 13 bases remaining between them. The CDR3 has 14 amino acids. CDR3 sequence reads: CAWTPRGLSYEQYF. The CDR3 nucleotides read TGTGCCTGGACCCCCCGGGGCCTCTCCTACGAGCAGTACTTC.

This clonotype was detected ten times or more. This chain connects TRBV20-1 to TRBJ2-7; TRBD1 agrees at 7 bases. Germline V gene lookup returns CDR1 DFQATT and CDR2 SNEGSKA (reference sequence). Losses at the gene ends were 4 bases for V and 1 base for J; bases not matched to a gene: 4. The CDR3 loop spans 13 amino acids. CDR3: CSATGGFSYEQYF. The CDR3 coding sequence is TGCAGTGCTACAGGGGGTTTTTCCTACGAGCAGTACTTC.

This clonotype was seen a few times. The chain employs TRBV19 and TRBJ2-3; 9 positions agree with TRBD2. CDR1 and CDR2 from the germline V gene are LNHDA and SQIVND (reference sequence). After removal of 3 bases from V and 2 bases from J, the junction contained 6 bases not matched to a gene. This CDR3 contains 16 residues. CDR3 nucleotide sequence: TGTGCCAGTAGTATCTTTAGCGGGGGAACCACAGATACGCAGTATTTT. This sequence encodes CASSIFSGGTTDTQYF. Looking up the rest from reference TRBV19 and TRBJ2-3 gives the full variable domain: DGGITQSPKYLFRKEGQNVTLSCEQNLNHDAMYWYRQDPGQGLRLIYYSQIVNDFQKGDIAEGYSVSREKKESFPLTVTSAQKNPTAFYLCASSIFSGGTTDTQYFGPGTRLTVL.

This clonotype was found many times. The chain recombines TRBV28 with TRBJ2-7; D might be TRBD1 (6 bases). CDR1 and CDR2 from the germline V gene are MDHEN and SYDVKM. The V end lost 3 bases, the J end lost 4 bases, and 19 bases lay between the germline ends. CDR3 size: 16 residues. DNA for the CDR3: TGTGCCAGCAGTTTCTCATGGACAGCCTTGGGTTACGAGCAGTACTTC. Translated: CASSFSWTALGYEQYF.

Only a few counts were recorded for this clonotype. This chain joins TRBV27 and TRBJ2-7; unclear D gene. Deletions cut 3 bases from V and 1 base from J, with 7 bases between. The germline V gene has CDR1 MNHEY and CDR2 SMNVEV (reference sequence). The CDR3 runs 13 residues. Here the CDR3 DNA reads TGTGCCAGCAGTTTTCACACTTCCTACGAGCAGTACTTC. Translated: CASSFHTSYEQYF.

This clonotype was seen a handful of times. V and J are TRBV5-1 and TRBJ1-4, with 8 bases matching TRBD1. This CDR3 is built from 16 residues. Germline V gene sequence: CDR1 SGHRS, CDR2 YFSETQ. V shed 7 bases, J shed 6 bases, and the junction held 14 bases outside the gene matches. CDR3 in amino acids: CASGPGTGGDDEKLFF. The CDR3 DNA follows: TGCGCCAGCGGCCCCGGGACAGGTGGTGATGATGAAAAACTGTTTTTT.